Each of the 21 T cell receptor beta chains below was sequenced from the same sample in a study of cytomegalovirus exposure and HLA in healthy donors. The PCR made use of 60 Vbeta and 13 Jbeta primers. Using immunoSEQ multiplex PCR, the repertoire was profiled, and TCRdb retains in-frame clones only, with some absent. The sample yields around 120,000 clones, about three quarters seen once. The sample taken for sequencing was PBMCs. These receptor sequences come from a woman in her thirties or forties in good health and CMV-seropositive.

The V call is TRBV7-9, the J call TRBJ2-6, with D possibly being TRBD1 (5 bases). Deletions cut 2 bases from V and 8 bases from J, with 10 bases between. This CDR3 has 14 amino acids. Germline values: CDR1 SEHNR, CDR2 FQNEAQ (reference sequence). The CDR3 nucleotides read TGTGCCAGCAGCTTAAATGGGGCATCCAACGTCCTGACTTTC. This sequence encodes CASSLNGASNVLTF.

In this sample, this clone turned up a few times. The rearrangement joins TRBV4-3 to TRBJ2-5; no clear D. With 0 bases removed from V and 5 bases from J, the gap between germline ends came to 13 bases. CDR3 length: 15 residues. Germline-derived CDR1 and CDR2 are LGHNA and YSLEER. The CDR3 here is CASSQDLSIWETQYF. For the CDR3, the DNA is TGCGCCAGCAGCCAAGATCTGAGCATCTGGGAGACCCAGTACTTC.

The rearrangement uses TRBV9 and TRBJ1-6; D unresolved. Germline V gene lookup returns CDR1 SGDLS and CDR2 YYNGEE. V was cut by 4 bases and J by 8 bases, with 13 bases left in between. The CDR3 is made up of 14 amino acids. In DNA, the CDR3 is TGTGCCAGCAGCCTTGCGGGGAGTGATTCACCCCTCCACTTT. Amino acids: CASSLAGSDSPLHF.

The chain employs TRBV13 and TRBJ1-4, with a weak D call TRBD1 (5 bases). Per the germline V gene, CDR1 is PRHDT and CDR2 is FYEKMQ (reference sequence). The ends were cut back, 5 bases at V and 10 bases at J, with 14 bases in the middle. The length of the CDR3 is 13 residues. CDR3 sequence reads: CASSPGLLGKLFF. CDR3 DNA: TGTGCCAGCAGCCCGGGACTCCTAGGAAAACTGTTTTTT.

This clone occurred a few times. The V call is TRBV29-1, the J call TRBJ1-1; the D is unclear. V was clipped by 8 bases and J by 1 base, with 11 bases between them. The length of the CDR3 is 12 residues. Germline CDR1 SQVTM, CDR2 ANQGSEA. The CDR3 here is CSCGEPNTEAFF. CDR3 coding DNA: TGCAGCTGCGGGGAACCGAACACTGAAGCTTTCTTT.

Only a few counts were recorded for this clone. The CDR3 here is CASSRAPGTSLLGQYF. CDR3 DNA sequence: TGTGCCAGCAGTAGGGCCCCCGGGACATCCTTATTGGGGCAGTACTTC. The chain is built from TRBV5-4 and TRBJ2-7, with D maybe TRBD1 (6 bases). The CDR3 consists of 16 residues. Germline V gene lookup returns CDR1 SGHNT and CDR2 YYREEE (reference sequence). The V end was cut by 5 bases, the J end by 9 bases, with 27 bases between.

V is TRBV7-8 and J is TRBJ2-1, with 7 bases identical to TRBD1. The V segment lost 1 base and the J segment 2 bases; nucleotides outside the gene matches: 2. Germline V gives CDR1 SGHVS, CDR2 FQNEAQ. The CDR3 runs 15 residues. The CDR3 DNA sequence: TGTGCCAGCAGCTTAGGAGGACAGGCCTACAATGAGCAGTTCTTC. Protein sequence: CASSLGGQAYNEQFF.

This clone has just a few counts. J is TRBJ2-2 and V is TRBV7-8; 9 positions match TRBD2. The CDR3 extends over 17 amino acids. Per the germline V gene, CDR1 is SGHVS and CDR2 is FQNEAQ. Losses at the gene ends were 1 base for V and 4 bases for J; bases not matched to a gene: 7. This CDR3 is CASSLGAGGPRTGELFF. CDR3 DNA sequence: TGTGCCAGCAGCTTAGGGGCGGGGGGGCCGCGCACCGGGGAGCTGTTTTTT.

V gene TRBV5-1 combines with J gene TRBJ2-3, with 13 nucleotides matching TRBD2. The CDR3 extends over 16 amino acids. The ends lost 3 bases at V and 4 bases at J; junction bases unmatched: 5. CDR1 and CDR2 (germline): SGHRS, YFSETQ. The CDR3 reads CASSSAGTSGADTQYF. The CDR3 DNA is TGCGCCAGCAGCTCGGCCGGGACTAGCGGGGCAGATACGCAGTATTTT. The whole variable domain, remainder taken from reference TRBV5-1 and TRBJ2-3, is KAGVTQTPRYLIKTRGQQVTLSCSPISGHRSVSWYQQTPGQGLQFLFEYFSETQRNKGNFPGRFSGRQFSNSRSEMNVSTLELGDSALYLCASSSAGTSGADTQYFGPGTRLTVL.

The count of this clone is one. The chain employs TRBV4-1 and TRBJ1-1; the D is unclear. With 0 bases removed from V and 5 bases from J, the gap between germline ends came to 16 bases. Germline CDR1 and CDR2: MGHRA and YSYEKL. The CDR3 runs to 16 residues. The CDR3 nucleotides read TGCGCCAGCAGCCAAGAAGGACCCGGAGGTGGGACTGAAGCTTTCTTT. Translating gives CASSQEGPGGGTEAFF.

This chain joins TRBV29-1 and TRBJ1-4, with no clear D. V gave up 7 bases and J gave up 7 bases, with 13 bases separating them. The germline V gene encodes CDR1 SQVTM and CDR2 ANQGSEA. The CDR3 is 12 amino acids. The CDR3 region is CSAVQAGEKLFF. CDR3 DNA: TGCAGCGCGGTCCAAGCCGGTGAAAAACTGTTTTTT.

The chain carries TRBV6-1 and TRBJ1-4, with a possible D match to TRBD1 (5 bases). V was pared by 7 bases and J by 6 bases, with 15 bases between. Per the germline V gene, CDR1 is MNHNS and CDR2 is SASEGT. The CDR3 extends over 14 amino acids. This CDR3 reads CASKGPAQDEKLFF. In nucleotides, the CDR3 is TGTGCCAGCAAGGGGCCAGCGCAGGATGAAAAACTGTTTTTT.

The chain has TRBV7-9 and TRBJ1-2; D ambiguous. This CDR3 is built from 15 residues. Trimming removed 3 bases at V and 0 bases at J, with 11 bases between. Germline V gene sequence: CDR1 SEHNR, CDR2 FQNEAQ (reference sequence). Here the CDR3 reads CASSFEQAANYGYTF. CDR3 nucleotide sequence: TGTGCCAGCAGCTTTGAGCAGGCAGCTAACTATGGCTACACCTTC.

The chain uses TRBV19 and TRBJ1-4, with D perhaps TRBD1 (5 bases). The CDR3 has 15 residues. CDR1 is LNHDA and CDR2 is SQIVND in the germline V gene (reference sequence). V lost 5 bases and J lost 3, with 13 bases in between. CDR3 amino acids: CASSLLRGSNEKLFF. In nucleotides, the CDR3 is TGTGCCAGTAGTCTTCTTAGGGGTTCTAATGAAAAACTGTTTTTT.

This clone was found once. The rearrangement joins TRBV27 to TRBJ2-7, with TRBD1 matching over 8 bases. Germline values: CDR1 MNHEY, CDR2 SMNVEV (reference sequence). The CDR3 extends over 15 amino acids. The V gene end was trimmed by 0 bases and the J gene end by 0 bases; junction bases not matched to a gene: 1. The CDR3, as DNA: TGTGCCAGCAGTTTATCCGGGACAGGCTCCTACGAGCAGTACTTC. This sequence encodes CASSLSGTGSYEQYF.

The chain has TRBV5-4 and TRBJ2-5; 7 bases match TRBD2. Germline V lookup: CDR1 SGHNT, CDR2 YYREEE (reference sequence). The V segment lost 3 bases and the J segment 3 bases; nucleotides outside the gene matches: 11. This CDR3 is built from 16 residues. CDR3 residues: CASSYGSGGSEETQYF. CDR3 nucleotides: TGTGCCAGCAGCTACGGGAGTGGCGGGAGTGAAGAGACCCAGTACTTC.

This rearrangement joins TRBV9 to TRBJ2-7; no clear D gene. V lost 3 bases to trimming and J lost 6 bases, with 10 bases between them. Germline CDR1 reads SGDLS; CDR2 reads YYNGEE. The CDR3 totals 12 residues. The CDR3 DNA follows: TGTGCCAGCAGCGACTCCCCCCTCGAGCAGTACTTC. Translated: CASSDSPLEQYF.

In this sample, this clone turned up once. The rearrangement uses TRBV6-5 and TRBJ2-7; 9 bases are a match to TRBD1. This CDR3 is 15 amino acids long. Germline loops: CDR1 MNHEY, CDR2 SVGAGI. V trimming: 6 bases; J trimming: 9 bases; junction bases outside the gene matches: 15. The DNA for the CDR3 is TGTGCCAGCAGCCTCGGACAGGGGACGCTAAGGGGGCAGTACTTC. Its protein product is CASSLGQGTLRGQYF.

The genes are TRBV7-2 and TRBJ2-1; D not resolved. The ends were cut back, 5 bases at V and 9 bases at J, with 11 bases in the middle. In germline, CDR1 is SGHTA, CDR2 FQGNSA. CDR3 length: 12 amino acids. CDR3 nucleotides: TGTGCCAGCAGCCGCACCCTAGGTGAGCAGTTCTTC. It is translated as CASSRTLGEQFF.

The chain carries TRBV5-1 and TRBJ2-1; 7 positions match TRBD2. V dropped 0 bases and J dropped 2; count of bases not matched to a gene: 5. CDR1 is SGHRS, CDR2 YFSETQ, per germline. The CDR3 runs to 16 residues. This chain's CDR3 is CASSLEAGSPYNEQFF. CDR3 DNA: TGCGCCAGCAGCTTGGAAGCGGGGAGCCCCTACAATGAGCAGTTCTTC.

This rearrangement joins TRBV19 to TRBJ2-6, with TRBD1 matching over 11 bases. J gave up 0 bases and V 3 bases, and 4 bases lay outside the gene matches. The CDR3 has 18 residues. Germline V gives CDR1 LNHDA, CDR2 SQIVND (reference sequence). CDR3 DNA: TGTGCCAGTAGTATCAGGACAGGGGGCGTCTCTGGGGCCAACGTCCTGACTTTC. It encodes CASSIRTGGVSGANVLTF.